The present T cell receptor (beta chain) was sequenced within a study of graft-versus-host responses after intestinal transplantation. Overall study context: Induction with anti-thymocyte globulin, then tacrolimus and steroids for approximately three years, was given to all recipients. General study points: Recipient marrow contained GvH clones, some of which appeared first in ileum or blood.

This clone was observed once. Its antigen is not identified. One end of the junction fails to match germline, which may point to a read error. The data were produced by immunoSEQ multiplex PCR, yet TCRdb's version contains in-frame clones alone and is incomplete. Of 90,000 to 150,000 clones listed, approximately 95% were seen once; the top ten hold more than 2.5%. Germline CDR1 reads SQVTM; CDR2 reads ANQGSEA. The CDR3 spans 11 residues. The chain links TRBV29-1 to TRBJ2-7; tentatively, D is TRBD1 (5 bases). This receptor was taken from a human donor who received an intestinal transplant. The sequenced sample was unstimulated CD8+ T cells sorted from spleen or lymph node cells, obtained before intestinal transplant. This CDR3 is CSVVAQGKQDF. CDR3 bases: TGCAGCGTCGTCGCCCAGGGCAAGCAGGACTTC.